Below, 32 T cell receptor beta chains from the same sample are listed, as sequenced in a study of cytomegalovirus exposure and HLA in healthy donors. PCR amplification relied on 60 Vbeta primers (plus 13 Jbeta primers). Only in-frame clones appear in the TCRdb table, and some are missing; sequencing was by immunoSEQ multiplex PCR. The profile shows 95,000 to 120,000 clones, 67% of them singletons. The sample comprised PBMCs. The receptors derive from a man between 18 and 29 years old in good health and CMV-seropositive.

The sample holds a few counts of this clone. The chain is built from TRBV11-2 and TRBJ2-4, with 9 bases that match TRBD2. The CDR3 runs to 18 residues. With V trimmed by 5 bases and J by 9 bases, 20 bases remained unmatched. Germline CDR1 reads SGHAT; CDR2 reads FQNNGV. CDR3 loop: CASSPDPKLGLAWGIQYF. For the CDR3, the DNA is TGTGCCAGCAGCCCCGACCCCAAATTGGGACTAGCTTGGGGCATTCAGTACTTC.

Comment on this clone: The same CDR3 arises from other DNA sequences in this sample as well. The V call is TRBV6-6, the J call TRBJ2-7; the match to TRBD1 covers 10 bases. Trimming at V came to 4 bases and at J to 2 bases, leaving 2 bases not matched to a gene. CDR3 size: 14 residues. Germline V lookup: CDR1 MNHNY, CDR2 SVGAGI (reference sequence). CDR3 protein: CASSSGQGAYEQYF. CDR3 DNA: TGTGCCAGCAGTTCCGGACAGGGGGCCTACGAGCAGTACTTC.

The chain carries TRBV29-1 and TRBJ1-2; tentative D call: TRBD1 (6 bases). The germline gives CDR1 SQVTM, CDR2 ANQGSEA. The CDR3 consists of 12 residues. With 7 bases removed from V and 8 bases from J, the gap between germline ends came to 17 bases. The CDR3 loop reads CSGYRDSGGYTF. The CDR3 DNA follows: TGCAGCGGTTACAGGGATTCAGGGGGCTACACCTTC.

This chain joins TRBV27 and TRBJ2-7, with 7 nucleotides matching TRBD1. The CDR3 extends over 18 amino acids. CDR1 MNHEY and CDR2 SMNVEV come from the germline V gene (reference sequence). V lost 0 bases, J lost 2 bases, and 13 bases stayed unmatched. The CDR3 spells CASSLSGPVRGRPYEQYF. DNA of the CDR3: TGTGCCAGCAGTTTATCGGGGCCGGTGAGGGGGCGGCCCTACGAGCAGTACTTC.

In DNA, the CDR3 is TGTGCCGAGGCAGGGGGACAGCAGAACACTGAAGCTTTCTTT. The encoded protein is CAEAGGQQNTEAFF. V is TRBV2 and J is TRBJ1-1, with 7 bases aligning to TRBD1. The ends lost 11 bases at V and 1 base at J; junction bases unmatched: 10. The germline V gene encodes CDR1 SNHLY and CDR2 FYNNEI. The CDR3 runs to 14 residues.

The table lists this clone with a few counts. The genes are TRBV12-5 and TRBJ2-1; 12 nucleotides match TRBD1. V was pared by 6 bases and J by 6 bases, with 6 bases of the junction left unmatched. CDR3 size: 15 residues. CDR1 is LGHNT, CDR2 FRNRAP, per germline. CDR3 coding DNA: TGTGCTAGTGGGCCGGGACAGGGGGCTCTCAATGAGCAGTTCTTC. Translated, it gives CASGPGQGALNEQFF.

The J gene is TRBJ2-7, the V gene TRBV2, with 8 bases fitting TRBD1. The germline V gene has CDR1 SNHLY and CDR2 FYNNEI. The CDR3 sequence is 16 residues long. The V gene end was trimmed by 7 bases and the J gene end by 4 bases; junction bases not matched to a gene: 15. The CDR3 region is CASTPWDYGDRYEQYF. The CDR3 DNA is TGTGCCAGCACCCCTTGGGATTATGGGGACAGGTACGAGCAGTACTTC. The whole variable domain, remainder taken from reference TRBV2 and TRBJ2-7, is EPEVTQTPSHQVTQMGQEVILRCVPISNHLYFYWYRQILGQKVEFLVSFYNNEISEKSEIFDDQFSVERPDGSNFTLKIRSTKLEDSAMYFCASTPWDYGDRYEQYFGPGTRLTVT.

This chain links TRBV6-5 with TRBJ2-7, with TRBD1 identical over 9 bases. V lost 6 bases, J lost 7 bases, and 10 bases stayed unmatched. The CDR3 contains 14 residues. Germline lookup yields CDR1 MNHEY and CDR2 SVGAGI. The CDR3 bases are TGTGCCAGCAGCCCCGACAGGGGGGGGTGGGAGCAGTACTTC. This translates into CASSPDRGGWEQYF.

The DNA of the CDR3 is TGTGCCAGCAGCTTACAGGGGAGGTATGGCTACACCTTC. Its protein is CASSLQGRYGYTF. The V call is TRBV5-6, the J call TRBJ1-2; 7 bases line up with TRBD1. The CDR3 extends over 13 amino acids. In germline, CDR1 is SGHDT, CDR2 YYEEEE. Trimming at V came to 2 bases and at J to 5 bases, leaving 3 bases not matched to a gene. The full variable domain, its missing parts supplied by reference TRBV5-6 and TRBJ1-2, is DAGVTQSPTHLIKTRGQQVTLRCSPKSGHDTVSWYQQALGQGPQFIFQYYEEEERQRGNFPDRFSGHQFPNYSSELNVNALLLGDSALYLCASSLQGRYGYTFGSGTRLTVV.

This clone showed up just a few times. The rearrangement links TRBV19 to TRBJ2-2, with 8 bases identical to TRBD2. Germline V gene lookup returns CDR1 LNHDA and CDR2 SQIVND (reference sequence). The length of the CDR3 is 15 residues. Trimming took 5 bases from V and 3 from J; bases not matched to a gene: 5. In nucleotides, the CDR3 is TGTGCCAGTAGTTGGCGGGGGGAAGACACCGGGGAGCTGTTTTTT. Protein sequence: CASSWRGEDTGELFF.

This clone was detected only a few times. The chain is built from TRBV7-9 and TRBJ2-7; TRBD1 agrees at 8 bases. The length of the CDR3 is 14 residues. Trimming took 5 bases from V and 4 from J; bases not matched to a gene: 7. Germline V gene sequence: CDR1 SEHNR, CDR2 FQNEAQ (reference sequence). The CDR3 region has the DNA TGTGCCAGCAGCAGCACAGGGGGGTCGTACGAGCAGTACTTC. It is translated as CASSSTGGSYEQYF.

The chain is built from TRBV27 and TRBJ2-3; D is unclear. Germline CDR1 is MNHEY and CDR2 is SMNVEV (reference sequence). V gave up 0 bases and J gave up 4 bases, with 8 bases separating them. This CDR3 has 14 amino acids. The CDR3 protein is CASSLSLPADTQYF. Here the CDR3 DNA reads TGTGCCAGCAGTTTATCTCTACCGGCAGATACGCAGTATTTT.

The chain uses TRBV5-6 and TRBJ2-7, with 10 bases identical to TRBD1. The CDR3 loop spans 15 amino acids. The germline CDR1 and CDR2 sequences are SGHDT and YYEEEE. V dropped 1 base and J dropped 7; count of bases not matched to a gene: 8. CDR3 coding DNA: TGTGCCAGCAGCTTGTACGGACAGGGGGTTTGGGAGCAGTACTTC. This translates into CASSLYGQGVWEQYF.

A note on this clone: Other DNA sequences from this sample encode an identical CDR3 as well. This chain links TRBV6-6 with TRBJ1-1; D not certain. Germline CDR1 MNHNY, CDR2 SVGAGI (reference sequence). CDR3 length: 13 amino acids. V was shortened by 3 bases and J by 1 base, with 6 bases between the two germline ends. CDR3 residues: CASSYGQNTEAFF. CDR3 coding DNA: TGTGCCAGCAGTTATGGCCAGAACACTGAAGCTTTCTTT.

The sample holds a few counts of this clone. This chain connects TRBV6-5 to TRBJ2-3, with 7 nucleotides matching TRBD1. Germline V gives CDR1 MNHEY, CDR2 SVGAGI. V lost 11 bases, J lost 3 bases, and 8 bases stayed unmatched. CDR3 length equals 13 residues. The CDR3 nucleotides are TGTGCCGAGCCCCCGACAGGGACAGATACGCAGTATTTT. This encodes CAEPPTGTDTQYF.

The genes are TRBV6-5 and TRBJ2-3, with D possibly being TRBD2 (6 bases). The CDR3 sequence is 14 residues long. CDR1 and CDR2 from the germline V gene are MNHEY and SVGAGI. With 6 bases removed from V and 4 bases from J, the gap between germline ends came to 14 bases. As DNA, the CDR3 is TGTGCCAGCAGACCCGGCGGGGAAGCAGATACGCAGTATTTT. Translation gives CASRPGGEADTQYF.

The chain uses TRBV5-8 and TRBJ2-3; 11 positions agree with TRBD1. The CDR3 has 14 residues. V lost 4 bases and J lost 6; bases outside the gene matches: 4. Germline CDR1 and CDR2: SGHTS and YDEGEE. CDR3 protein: CASSVDRGLDTQYF. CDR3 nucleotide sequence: TGTGCCAGCAGCGTGGACAGGGGGCTGGATACGCAGTATTTT.

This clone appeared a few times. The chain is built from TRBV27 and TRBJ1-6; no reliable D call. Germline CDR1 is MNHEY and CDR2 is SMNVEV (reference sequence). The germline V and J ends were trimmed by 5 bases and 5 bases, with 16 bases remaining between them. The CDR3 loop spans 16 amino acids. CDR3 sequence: CASSPPPGEDNSPLHF. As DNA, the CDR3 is TGTGCCAGCAGTCCCCCCCCCGGAGAGGATAATTCACCCCTCCACTTT.

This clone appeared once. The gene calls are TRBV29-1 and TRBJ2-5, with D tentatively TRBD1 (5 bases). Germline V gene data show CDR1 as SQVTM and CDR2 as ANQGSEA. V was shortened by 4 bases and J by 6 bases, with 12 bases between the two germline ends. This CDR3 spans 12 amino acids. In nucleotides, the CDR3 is TGCAGCGTTGGTTGGCAGGGCCAGACCCAGTACTTC. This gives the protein CSVGWQGQTQYF.

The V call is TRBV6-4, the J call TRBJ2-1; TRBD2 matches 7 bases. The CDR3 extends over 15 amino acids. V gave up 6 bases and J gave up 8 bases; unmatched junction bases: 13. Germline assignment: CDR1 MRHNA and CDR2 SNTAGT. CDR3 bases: TGTGCCAGCAGCGTCCGGGCGGGGGTCTCTGATGAGCAGTTCTTC. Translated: CASSVRAGVSDEQFF.

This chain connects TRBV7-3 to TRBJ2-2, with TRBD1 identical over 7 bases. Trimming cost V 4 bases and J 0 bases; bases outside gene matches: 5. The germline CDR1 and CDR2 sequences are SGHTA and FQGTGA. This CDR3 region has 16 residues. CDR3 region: CASSSQGVSNTGELFF. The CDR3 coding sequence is TGTGCCAGCAGCTCTCAGGGGGTTTCGAACACCGGGGAGCTGTTTTTT.

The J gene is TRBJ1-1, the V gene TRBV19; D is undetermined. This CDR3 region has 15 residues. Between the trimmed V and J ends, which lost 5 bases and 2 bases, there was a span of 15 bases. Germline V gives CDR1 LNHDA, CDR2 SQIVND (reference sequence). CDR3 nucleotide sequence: TGTGCCAGTAGTCCACTTCTTGAGCTCAACACTGAAGCTTTCTTT. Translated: CASSPLLELNTEAFF.

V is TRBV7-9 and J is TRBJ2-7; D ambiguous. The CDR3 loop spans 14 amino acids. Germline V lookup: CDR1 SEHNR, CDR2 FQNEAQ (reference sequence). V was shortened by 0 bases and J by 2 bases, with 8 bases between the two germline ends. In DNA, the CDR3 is TGTGCCAGCAGCTTAGCATCAGTTGCCTACGAGCAGTACTTC. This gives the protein CASSLASVAYEQYF.

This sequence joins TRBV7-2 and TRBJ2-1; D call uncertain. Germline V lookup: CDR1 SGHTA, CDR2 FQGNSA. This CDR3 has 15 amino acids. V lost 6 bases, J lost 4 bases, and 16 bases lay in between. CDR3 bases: TGTGCCAGCAGTCGCACAGCTAACCCGTACAATGAGCAGTTCTTC. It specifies CASSRTANPYNEQFF.

CDR3 DNA: TGTGCCAGCAGCCAAAGACGCAGGGGTGGAGAGACCCAGTACTTC. Encoded protein: CASSQRRRGGETQYF. V is TRBV11-2 and J is TRBJ2-5; a weak D match, TRBD1 (6 bases). From germline, CDR1 is SGHAT and CDR2 FQNNGV. The CDR3 runs to 15 residues. Trimming cost V 5 bases and J 4 bases, with 17 bases left between them.

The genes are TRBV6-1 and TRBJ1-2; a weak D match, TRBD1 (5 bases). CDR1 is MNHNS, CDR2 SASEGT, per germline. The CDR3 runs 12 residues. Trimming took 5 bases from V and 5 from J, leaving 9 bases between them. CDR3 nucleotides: TGTGCCAGCAGTCCCAGGGATTATGGCTACACCTTC. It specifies CASSPRDYGYTF.

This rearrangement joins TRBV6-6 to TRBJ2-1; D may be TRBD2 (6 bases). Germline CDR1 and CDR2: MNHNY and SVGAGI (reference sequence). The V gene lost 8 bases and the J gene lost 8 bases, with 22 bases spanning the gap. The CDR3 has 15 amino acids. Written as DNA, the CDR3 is TGTGCCAGCTCCCCTCGAGGAGGGCCTTTAGATGAGCAGTTCTTC. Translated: CASSPRGGPLDEQFF.

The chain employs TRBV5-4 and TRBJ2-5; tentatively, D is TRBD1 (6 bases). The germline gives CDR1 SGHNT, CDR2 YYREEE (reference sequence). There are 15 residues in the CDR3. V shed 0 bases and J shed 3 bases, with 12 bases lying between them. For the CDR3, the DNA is TGTGCCAGCAGCTTGGATGGGGGCAGCGAAGAGACCCAGTACTTC. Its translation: CASSLDGGSEETQYF.

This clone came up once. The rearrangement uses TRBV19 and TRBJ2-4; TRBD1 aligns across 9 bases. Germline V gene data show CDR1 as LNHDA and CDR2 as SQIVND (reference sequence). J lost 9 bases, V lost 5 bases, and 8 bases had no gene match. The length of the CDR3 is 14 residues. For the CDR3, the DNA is TGTGCCAGTAGTCAACCGACAGGGGGAGCCATTCAGTACTTC. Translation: CASSQPTGGAIQYF. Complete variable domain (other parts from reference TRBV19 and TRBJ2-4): DGGITQSPKYLFRKEGQNVTLSCEQNLNHDAMYWYRQDPGQGLRLIYYSQIVNDFQKGDIAEGYSVSREKKESFPLTVTSAQKNPTAFYLCASSQPTGGAIQYFGAGTRLSVL.

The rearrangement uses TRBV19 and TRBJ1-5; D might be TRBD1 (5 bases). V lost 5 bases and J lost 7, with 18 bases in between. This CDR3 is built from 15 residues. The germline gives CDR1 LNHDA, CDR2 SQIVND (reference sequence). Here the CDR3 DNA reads TGTGCCAGTAGTCAAATCGGGGGGAAAGGGCAGCCCCAGCATTTT. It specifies CASSQIGGKGQPQHF.

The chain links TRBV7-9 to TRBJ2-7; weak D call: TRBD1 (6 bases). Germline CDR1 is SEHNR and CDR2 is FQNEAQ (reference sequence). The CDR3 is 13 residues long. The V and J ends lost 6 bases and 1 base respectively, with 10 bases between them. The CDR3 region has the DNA TGTGCCAGCAGAGATGGACAGTCCTACGAGCAGTACGTC. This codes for CASRDGQSYEQYV.

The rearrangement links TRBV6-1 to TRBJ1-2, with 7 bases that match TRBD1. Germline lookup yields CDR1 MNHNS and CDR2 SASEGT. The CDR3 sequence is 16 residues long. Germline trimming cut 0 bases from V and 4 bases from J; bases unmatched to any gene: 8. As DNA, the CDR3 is TGTGCCAGCAGTGAAGCGGGCCTAGGGACAGTCTATGGCTACACCTTC. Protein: CASSEAGLGTVYGYTF.